Listed below are T cell receptor beta chains from one sample, sequenced in a study of vaccination effects on CD4 cells after COVID-19. No antigen has been assigned to these receptors. Repertoires were generated with immunoSEQ multiplex PCR, while TCRdb's copy carries only in-frame clones and drops some. The sample has tens of thousands of clones, about four fifths seen once. The sample in question was CD4+ T cells from PBMCs cultured with SARS-CoV-2 spike peptides, obtained before COVID-19 vaccination. These receptors all stem from a human donor who received a COVID-19 vaccine. CDR3s include the opening cysteine and the closing phenylalanine or tryptophan. A D gene is named only where the DNA matches it firmly. A row's size may be missing; if present it is once, few, many or a size class.

V,D,length,size,J,CDR3,DNA
TRBV18,TRBD2,17,NA,TRBJ2-1,CASSPPPTSGFYNEQFF,TGTGCCAGCTCACCACCGCCGACTAGCGGGTTTTACAATGAGCAGTTCTTC
TRBV18,TRBD1,16,NA,TRBJ2-2,CASSPRVTGGTGELFF,TGTGCCAGCTCACCACGGGTTACAGGGGGCACCGGGGAGCTGTTTTTT
TRBV3-1/TRBV3-2,NA,13,few,TRBJ2-1,CASSQAGGGEKFF,TGTGCCAGCAGCCAGGCCGGTGGGGGAGAAAAGTTCTTC
TRBV3-1/TRBV3-2,NA,14,NA,TRBJ2-3,CASSQDVSTDTQYF,TGTGCCAGCAGCCAAGACGTTAGCACAGATACGCAGTATTTT
TRBV5-8,NA,15,NA,TRBJ2-5,CASSLSRLDQETQYF,TGTGCCAGCAGCCTCAGTAGACTAGACCAAGAGACCCAGTACTTC
TRBV7-3,NA,13,NA,TRBJ2-5,CASSLMAQETQYF,TGTGCCAGCAGCTTAATGGCCCAAGAGACCCAGTACTTC
TRBV19,NA,14,NA,TRBJ1-3,CASSISSSGNTIYF,TGTGCCAGTAGTATATCGTCCTCTGGAAACACCATATATTTT
TRBV12-3/TRBV12-4,NA,13,once,TRBJ2-5,CASTPGTEETQYF,TGTGCCAGCACCCCCGGGACCGAAGAGACCCAGTACTTC
TRBV18,NA,15,NA,TRBJ2-2,CASSPPRGNTGELFF,TGTGCCAGCTCACCACCACGAGGGAACACCGGGGAGCTGTTTTTT
TRBV21-1,NA,14,NA,TRBJ1-1,CASSRGTGLTEAFF,TGTGCCAGCAGCAGGGGGACAGGGCTCACTGAAGCTTTCTTT
TRBV12-1,NA,18,NA,TRBJ2-5,CASSFARGGQASCETQYF,TGTGCCAGCAGCTTTGCGAGGGGTGGGCAGGCGAGTTGTGAGACCCAGTACTTC
TRBV7-3,TRBD2,16,NA,TRBJ2-3,CASSLKVAGGTDTQYF,TGTGCCAGCAGCTTAAAGGTAGCGGGGGGCACAGATACGCAGTATTTT
TRBV29-1,NA,14,NA,TRBJ2-6,CSVDPGAGANVLTF,TGCAGCGTTGATCCAGGGGCTGGGGCCAACGTCCTGACTTTC
TRBV5-1,NA,15,NA,TRBJ1-4,CASSRLGATNEKLFF,TGCGCCAGCAGCCGGTTGGGCGCGACTAATGAAAAACTGTTTTTT
TRBV18,NA,15,NA,TRBJ1-4,CASSPMGVTNEKLFF,TGTGCCAGCTCACCCATGGGGGTTACTAATGAAAAACTGTTTTTT
TRBV7-2,NA,14,NA,TRBJ2-5,CASSLVPTQETQYF,TGTGCCAGCAGCTTAGTTCCTACTCAAGAGACCCAGTACTTC
TRBV2,TRBD1,15,few,TRBJ2-1,CASRETGVSYNEQFF,TGTGCCAGCAGGGAAACAGGGGTGTCCTACAATGAGCAGTTCTTC
TRBV4-2,TRBD1,14,NA,TRBJ2-1,CASSHRDSSNEQFF,TGTGCCAGCAGCCATAGGGACAGTTCCAATGAGCAGTTCTTC
TRBV6-5,NA,11,NA,TRBJ1-1,CASAVSTEAFF,TGTGCCAGCGCAGTTAGCACTGAAGCTTTCTTT
TRBV28,NA,13,NA,TRBJ1-5,CASSFGSNQPQHF,TGTGCCAGCAGTTTCGGAAGCAATCAGCCCCAGCATTTT
TRBV9,NA,15,NA,TRBJ1-6,CASSVNREHSGPLHF,TGTGCCAGCAGCGTTAACCGGGAGCATTCAGGACCCCTCCACTTT
TRBV20-1,NA,11,NA,TRBJ2-5,CSVPLPETQYF,TGCAGTGTCCCCCTCCCAGAGACCCAGTACTTC
TRBV15,NA,14,few,TRBJ2-4,CATSSRSAKNIQYF,TGTGCCACCAGCTCCCGGAGTGCCAAAAACATTCAGTACTTC
TRBV6-5,NA,15,once,TRBJ1-1,CASSSPRGRGTEAFF,TGTGCCAGCAGTTCCCCCCGGGGGCGGGGAACTGAAGCTTTCTTT
TRBV3-1/TRBV3-2,TRBD2,12,NA,TRBJ2-1,CASSPDSGKQFF,TGTGCCAGCAGCCCCGACAGCGGGAAGCAGTTCTTC
TRBV5-5,NA,15,NA,TRBJ1-2,CASSLGPNSNYGYTF,TGTGCCAGCAGCTTGGGACCGAACTCAAACTATGGCTACACCTTC
TRBV6-1,NA,15,once,TRBJ1-6,CASSDRAPNNSPLHF,TGTGCCAGCAGTGACAGGGCTCCTAATAATTCACCCCTCCACTTT
TRBV5-6,NA,17,NA,TRBJ2-2,CASSSPRTDMNTGELFF,TGTGCCAGCAGCTCGCCTCGGACGGATATGAACACCGGGGAGCTGTTTTTT